This T cell receptor (beta chain) comes out of a study of shared clonotypes between healthy human individuals. Here immunoSEQ multiplex PCR was the method, and the copy in TCRdb shows in-frame clones only, minus some. The sample holds millions of clones, just over 90% seen once. The CDR3 contains 16 residues. Germline CDR1 is MNHEY and CDR2 is SVGAGI. V was cut by 0 bases and J by 2 bases, with 14 bases left in between. The naive CD8 subset, CD45RO-negative cells positively selected for CCR7, excluded terminally differentiated effector memory CD45RA+ cells. This receptor was identified in a man between 18 and 29 years old in good health. Some clones in this sample may be carry-over from other donors' samples. The specimen sequenced was naive CD8+ T cells from PBMCs. V gene TRBV6-5 combines with J gene TRBJ2-7; a weak D match, TRBD2 (5 bases). In DNA, the CDR3 is TGTGCCAGCAGTTACTCGGTCGGGGTAACCACCTACGAGCAGTACTTC. Protein sequence: CASSYSVGVTTYEQYF.